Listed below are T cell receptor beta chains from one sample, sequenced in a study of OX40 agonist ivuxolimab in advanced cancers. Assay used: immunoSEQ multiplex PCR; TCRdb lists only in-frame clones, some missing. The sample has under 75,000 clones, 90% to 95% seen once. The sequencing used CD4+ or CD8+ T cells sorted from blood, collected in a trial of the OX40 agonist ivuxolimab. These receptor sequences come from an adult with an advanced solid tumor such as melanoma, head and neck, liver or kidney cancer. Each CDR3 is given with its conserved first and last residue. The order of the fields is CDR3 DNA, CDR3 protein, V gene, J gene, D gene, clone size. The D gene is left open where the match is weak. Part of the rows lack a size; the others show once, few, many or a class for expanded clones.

CDR3nt: TGTGCCAGTAGTATAGAGTTCAACACTGAAGCTTTCTTT
CDR3aa: CASSIEFNTEAFF
v_gene: TRBV19
j_gene: TRBJ1-1
d_gene: .
abundance: .

CDR3nt: TGTGCCATCAGGAACACCGGGGAGCTGTTTTTT
CDR3aa: CAIRNTGELFF
v_gene: TRBV27
j_gene: TRBJ2-2
d_gene: .
abundance: .

CDR3nt: TGCGCCAGCAGCCAAGATTACGACAGCACAGATACGCAGTATTTT
CDR3aa: CASSQDYDSTDTQYF
v_gene: TRBV4-3
j_gene: TRBJ2-3
d_gene: .
abundance: .

CDR3nt: TGTGCCAGCAGCTTGTTACCCTCTGGGGCCAACGTCCTGACTTTC
CDR3aa: CASSLLPSGANVLTF
v_gene: TRBV5-6
j_gene: TRBJ2-6
d_gene: .
abundance: .

CDR3nt: TGCGCCAGCAGTGAATCATTCCTTGCAACTGAAGCTTTCTTT
CDR3aa: CASSESFLATEAFF
v_gene: TRBV10-1
j_gene: TRBJ1-1
d_gene: .
abundance: .

CDR3nt: TGTGCCAGTAGTCCTCGATCAGGTGGATCTGGAAACACCATATATTTT
CDR3aa: CASSPRSGGSGNTIYF
v_gene: TRBV19
j_gene: TRBJ1-3
d_gene: .
abundance: once

CDR3nt: TGTGCCAGCAGTCCCGGGAATAATTCACCCCTCCACTTT
CDR3aa: CASSPGNNSPLHF
v_gene: TRBV25-1
j_gene: TRBJ1-6
d_gene: .
abundance: .

CDR3nt: TGTGCCAGCAGTCAGGGACTAGCGGGAGGATTGGATACGCAGTATTTT
CDR3aa: CASSQGLAGGLDTQYF
v_gene: TRBV27
j_gene: TRBJ2-3
d_gene: TRBD2
abundance: once

CDR3nt: TGTGCCAGTGACTCTTACACCGGGGAGCTGTTTTTT
CDR3aa: CASDSYTGELFF
v_gene: TRBV25-1
j_gene: TRBJ2-2
d_gene: .
abundance: .

CDR3nt: TGTGCCAGCAGCTTAGTAAACTATGGCTACACCTTC
CDR3aa: CASSLVNYGYTF
v_gene: TRBV7-2
j_gene: TRBJ1-2
d_gene: .
abundance: few

CDR3nt: TGCGCCAGCAGATGGGGGGGGTCCTACGAGCAGTACTTC
CDR3aa: CASRWGGSYEQYF
v_gene: TRBV5-1
j_gene: TRBJ2-7
d_gene: TRBD2
abundance: once

CDR3nt: TGTGCCAGCAGCGTAGACGGGGGCATCAATGAGCAGTTCTTC
CDR3aa: CASSVDGGINEQFF
v_gene: TRBV9
j_gene: TRBJ2-1
d_gene: .
abundance: .

CDR3nt: TGCGCCAGCAGCCAAGACCACTCTCCCACCAATTCTCGTGGCTACACCTTC
CDR3aa: CASSQDHSPTNSRGYTF
v_gene: TRBV4-3
j_gene: TRBJ1-2
d_gene: .
abundance: few

CDR3nt: TGTGCCAGCAGCCTCGGGGTTGAAGCTTTCTTT
CDR3aa: CASSLGVEAFF
v_gene: TRBV2
j_gene: TRBJ1-1
d_gene: .
abundance: few

CDR3nt: TGTGCCAGCAGCTTAGTGGCTAGCGGGGTCGAAGAGCAGTTCTTC
CDR3aa: CASSLVASGVEEQFF
v_gene: TRBV7-6
j_gene: TRBJ2-1
d_gene: TRBD2
abundance: .

CDR3nt: TGTGCCAGCAGTTTGGGGGGCGGGGGAGAGACCCAGTACTTC
CDR3aa: CASSLGGGGETQYF
v_gene: TRBV28
j_gene: TRBJ2-5
d_gene: .
abundance: .

CDR3nt: TGCGCCAGCGGGACGGGGGATAGCTCCTACGAGCAGTACTTC
CDR3aa: CASGTGDSSYEQYF
v_gene: TRBV5-1
j_gene: TRBJ2-7
d_gene: .
abundance: once

CDR3nt: TGTGCCAGCAGTCCCCCGACAGATCAAGAGACCCAGTACTTC
CDR3aa: CASSPPTDQETQYF
v_gene: TRBV28
j_gene: TRBJ2-5
d_gene: .
abundance: .

CDR3nt: TGTGCCAGCAGACTTAAGGGGGGGGCGCAAATCGATGAGCAGTTCTTC
CDR3aa: CASRLKGGAQIDEQFF
v_gene: TRBV2
j_gene: TRBJ2-1
d_gene: .
abundance: .

CDR3nt: TGTGCCAGCAGCTCCCTAGCGGACAATGAGCAGTTCTTC
CDR3aa: CASSSLADNEQFF
v_gene: TRBV7-9
j_gene: TRBJ2-1
d_gene: TRBD2
abundance: few

CDR3nt: TGTGCCAGCAGCCTACTGACTAGCGCCTCGCCCCCCTACAATGAGCAGTTCTTC
CDR3aa: CASSLLTSASPPYNEQFF
v_gene: TRBV11-2
j_gene: TRBJ2-1
d_gene: TRBD2
abundance: .

CDR3nt: TGTGCCAGCAGCTTGGCCGGTTCCGAGCAGTACTTC
CDR3aa: CASSLAGSEQYF
v_gene: TRBV5-6
j_gene: TRBJ2-7
d_gene: .
abundance: .

CDR3nt: TGTGCCAGCAGCCGGGGCCCACTCCCGGCCTACGAGCAGTACTTC
CDR3aa: CASSRGPLPAYEQYF
v_gene: TRBV13
j_gene: TRBJ2-7
d_gene: .
abundance: .

CDR3nt: TGTGCCAGCAGCTTCTCCGATAGCAATCAGCCCCAGCATTTT
CDR3aa: CASSFSDSNQPQHF
v_gene: TRBV5-6
j_gene: TRBJ1-5
d_gene: .
abundance: .

CDR3nt: TGTGCCAGCAGCTTAGTCAGCGCCGGGGAGCTGTTTTTT
CDR3aa: CASSLVSAGELFF
v_gene: TRBV7-8
j_gene: TRBJ2-2
d_gene: .
abundance: once

CDR3nt: TGTGCCAGCAGTTCGAGACAAGGAGAAAAACTGTTTTTT
CDR3aa: CASSSRQGEKLFF
v_gene: TRBV28
j_gene: TRBJ1-4
d_gene: .
abundance: .

CDR3nt: TGCGCCAGCAGCCAAGAGGTCTGGATGGGACAGGATAGCAATCAGCCCCAGCATTTT
CDR3aa: CASSQEVWMGQDSNQPQHF
v_gene: TRBV4-3
j_gene: TRBJ1-5
d_gene: TRBD1
abundance: .

CDR3nt: TGCGCCAGCAGCCAGGGTGTTGGGGCCGAGCAGTTCTTC
CDR3aa: CASSQGVGAEQFF
v_gene: TRBV4-1
j_gene: TRBJ2-1
d_gene: .
abundance: .

CDR3nt: TGTGCCAGCAGCTTGAAGCAGGACCCTTCCTACGAGCAGTACTTC
CDR3aa: CASSLKQDPSYEQYF
v_gene: TRBV5-4
j_gene: TRBJ2-7
d_gene: .
abundance: .

CDR3nt: TGTGCCAGCAGCGGGGGACATATTATTCCCTCTGGGGCCAACGTCCTGACTTTC
CDR3aa: CASSGGHIIPSGANVLTF
v_gene: TRBV9
j_gene: TRBJ2-6
d_gene: .
abundance: .

CDR3nt: TGTGCCAGTAGTATAGAGCCAAAAACTGAAGCTTTCTTT
CDR3aa: CASSIEPKTEAFF
v_gene: TRBV19
j_gene: TRBJ1-1
d_gene: .
abundance: .

CDR3nt: TGTGCCAGCAGCCAAGATTACGCTGGGGAGACCCAGTACTTC
CDR3aa: CASSQDYAGETQYF
v_gene: TRBV14
j_gene: TRBJ2-5
d_gene: .
abundance: .

CDR3nt: TGTGCCAGCAAACGGGGGGATGAGCAGTTCTTC
CDR3aa: CASKRGDEQFF
v_gene: TRBV2
j_gene: TRBJ2-1
d_gene: TRBD2
abundance: .